The present entry profiles one TCR beta chain with its context. The sample belongs to a study of blood T cell repertoires in COVID-19. Across the study: Spain, Italy and the United States supplied samples that represented acute and convalescent COVID-19. Nucleic acid was either cDNA or gDNA, and it came from T cells, B-cell-depleted T cells, or PBMCs.

The V gene lost 1 base and the J gene lost 10 bases, with 17 bases spanning the gap. Germline loops: CDR1 LGHNA, CDR2 YNFKEQ. This CDR3 is built from 16 residues. Here immunoSEQ multiplex PCR was the method, and the copy in TCRdb shows in-frame clones only, minus some. The sample has under 80,000 clones; roughly 92% are singletons. This TCR was recovered from a human donor in a cohort sampled during active COVID-19. This chain uses TRBV4-2 with TRBJ1-6; D gene ambiguous. Specimen: peripheral blood. The CDR3 nucleotides read TGTGCCAGCAGCCAAGCCCCCGGGGATTTGATGTCACCCCTCCACTTT. Residues: CASSQAPGDLMSPLHF.